The next 22 T cell receptor beta chains were all read from a single sample in a study of CD8+CD57+ T cells in acquired aplastic anemia. The study profiled TCR beta VDJ and CDR3 using genomic DNA as template. TCRdb processed the reads anew with MiXCR; each CDR3 protein has one entry. Of about 200,000 distinct CDR3 sequences in the sample, around 32% are singletons; the top ten hold approximately 1.2%. Sequenced input: sorted CD4+, CD8+, or CD8+CD57+ T cells (not recorded which) from PBMCs. The receptors stem from a human donor in good health, serving as a control.

This clonotype appeared many times. The chain links TRBV7-3 to TRBJ2-5, with D perhaps TRBD2 (5 bases). The CDR3 sequence is 15 residues long. V was clipped by 1 base and J by 4 bases, with 13 bases between them. Germline values: CDR1 SGHTA, CDR2 FQGTGA. The CDR3 region is CASSLIFGDRETQYF. The CDR3 region has the DNA TGTGCCAGCAGCTTAATTTTCGGGGATCGAGAGACCCAGTACTTC.

This clonotype was recorded a few times. The chain recombines TRBV5-1 with TRBJ2-1; TRBD1 aligns across 8 bases. CDR1 is SGHRS, CDR2 YFSETQ, per germline. V dropped 4 bases and J dropped 2; count of bases not matched to a gene: 5. The CDR3 extends over 15 amino acids. DNA of the CDR3: TGCGCCAGCAGCCCCCGGACAGGGACCTACAATGAGCAGTTCTTC. It yields the protein CASSPRTGTYNEQFF. The whole variable domain, remainder taken from reference TRBV5-1 and TRBJ2-1, is KAGVTQTPRYLIKTRGQQVTLSCSPISGHRSVSWYQQTPGQGLQFLFEYFSETQRNKGNFPGRFSGRQFSNSRSEMNVSTLELGDSALYLCASSPRTGTYNEQFFGPGTRLTVL.

The rearrangement links TRBV6-6 to TRBJ2-6; D is unclear. V lost 9 bases, J lost 0 bases, and 6 bases lay in between. Germline V CDR1 and CDR2: MNHNY, SVGAGI (reference sequence). The CDR3 has 13 residues. The CDR3 spells CASLSSGANVLTF. For the CDR3, the DNA is TGTGCCAGTCTCAGCTCTGGGGCCAACGTCCTGACTTTC.

CDR3 DNA sequence: TGCGCCAGCAGCCCTCATCTAGCGGGAGTAGTCACCGGGGAGCTGTTTTTT. Encoded protein: CASSPHLAGVVTGELFF. The chain links TRBV5-1 to TRBJ2-2; 10 nucleotides agree with TRBD2. Germline CDR1 SGHRS, CDR2 YFSETQ. The CDR3 is 17 residues long. V gave up 4 bases and J gave up 4 bases; unmatched junction bases: 10.

This sequence joins TRBV3-1 and TRBJ2-7; D gene uncertain. CDR1 is LGHDT, CDR2 YNNKEL, per germline (reference sequence). CDR3 length: 14 residues. Trimming removed 4 bases from V and 2 bases from J, with 12 bases in between. The CDR3 sequence: CASSRAQVTYEQYF. CDR3 DNA sequence: TGTGCCAGCAGCCGAGCCCAGGTTACCTACGAGCAGTACTTC.

To note about this clonotype: The junction differs from germline at one of its ends, possibly a read error. The chain combines TRBV19 with TRBJ1-2, with 8 bases identical to TRBD1. Germline V gives CDR1 LNHDA, CDR2 SQIVND (reference sequence). The CDR3 has 14 residues. CDR3 nucleotides: TGTGCCAGTAGTAAGGGACAGGCGGGCTATGGCTACACTTTC. It codes for CASSKGQAGYGYTF.

This clonotype was seen many times. This CDR3 is CASSPDGQGLLDEQYF. CDR3 coding DNA: TGTGCCAGTAGTCCTGACGGACAGGGGTTGTTGGACGAGCAGTACTTC. The chain is built from TRBV19 and TRBJ2-7, with 9 positions matching TRBD1. Germline CDR1 is LNHDA and CDR2 is SQIVND (reference sequence). The CDR3 is 16 residues long. V trimming: 5 bases; J trimming: 5 bases; junction bases outside the gene matches: 13.

On this clonotype: Germline is not matched at one junction end, which may reflect a read error. The J gene is TRBJ2-3, the V gene TRBV20-1; 10 positions agree with TRBD2. Per germline, CDR1 DFQATT and CDR2 SNEGSKA (reference sequence). The CDR3 length is 17 residues. CDR3 DNA sequence: TGCAGTGTTAGAACTCTCCCACTAGCGGGATCTACAGATACGCAGTATTTT. Translating gives CSVRTLPLAGSTDTQYF.

This clonotype was picked up many times. This chain links TRBV7-8 with TRBJ2-7, with D possibly being TRBD1 (6 bases). The CDR3 runs to 15 residues. The germline V and J ends were trimmed by 3 bases and 2 bases, with 14 bases remaining between them. Germline V gives CDR1 SGHVS, CDR2 FQNEAQ. The CDR3 loop reads CASSFTRTATYEQYF. The DNA of the CDR3 is TGTGCCAGCAGCTTTACCCGGACAGCCACCTACGAGCAGTACTTC.

CDR3 bases: TGCAGCTTAGAGGCGGGGCCATCCCACGAGCAGTACTTC. Translation gives CSLEAGPSHEQYF. The V call is TRBV20-1, the J call TRBJ2-7; D is possibly TRBD2 (6 bases). Germline-derived CDR1 and CDR2 are DFQATT and SNEGSKA (reference sequence). The CDR3 has 13 amino acids.

This clonotype was found many times. V and J are TRBV14 and TRBJ2-5; tentatively, D is TRBD1 (6 bases). Germline V CDR1 and CDR2: SGHDN, FVKESK. Trimming stripped 4 bases from V and 2 bases from J, with 11 bases between. The CDR3 covers 14 residues. CDR3 coding DNA: TGTGCCAGCAGCCGATGGACAGATCAAGAGACCCAGTACTTC. This translates into CASSRWTDQETQYF. Looking up the rest from reference TRBV14 and TRBJ2-5 gives the full variable domain: EAGVTQFPSHSVIEKGQTVTLRCDPISGHDNLYWYRRVMGKEIKFLLHFVKESKQDESGMPNNRFLAERTGGTYSTLKVQPAELEDSGVYFCASSRWTDQETQYFGPGTRLLVL.

This clonotype was seen at least ten times. CDR3 sequence: CSAPPDSNGYTF. In nucleotides, the CDR3 is TGCAGTGCTCCGCCGGACAGTAATGGCTACACCTTC. The V gene is TRBV20-1, the J gene TRBJ1-2, with D tentatively TRBD1 (6 bases). From germline, CDR1 is DFQATT and CDR2 SNEGSKA (reference sequence). V lost 5 bases and J lost 6, with 13 bases in between. This CDR3 is built from 12 residues.

The rearrangement joins TRBV15 to TRBJ1-4; unclear D gene. This CDR3 is 12 amino acids long. Germline V gene lookup returns CDR1 LNHNV and CDR2 YYDKDF (reference sequence). The V end was cut by 5 bases, the J end by 7 bases, with 8 bases between. CDR3 residues: CATSGLVEKLFF. The CDR3 nucleotides are TGTGCCACCAGCGGACTGGTTGAAAAACTGTTTTTT.

This clonotype was seen more than once but under ten times. The rearrangement uses TRBV9 and TRBJ1-6; tentative D call: TRBD1 (5 bases). The CDR3 extends over 14 amino acids. The V end lost 5 bases, the J end lost 5 bases, and 11 bases lay between the germline ends. Germline V gene sequence: CDR1 SGDLS, CDR2 YYNGEE. The CDR3 region is CASSEGHDNSPLHF. The CDR3 coding sequence is TGTGCCAGCAGTGAGGGGCACGATAATTCACCCCTCCACTTT.

V is TRBV19 and J is TRBJ2-5; D perhaps matches TRBD1 (5 bases). The V and J ends lost 4 bases and 5 bases respectively, with 11 bases between them. The germline V gene encodes CDR1 LNHDA and CDR2 SQIVND (reference sequence). CDR3 length: 13 residues. The DNA for the CDR3 is TGTGCCAGTAGTAGCTTGGGGCGGGAGACCCAGTACTTC. It encodes CASSSLGRETQYF.

The chain uses TRBV20-1 and TRBJ2-3; D unclear. The CDR3 totals 14 residues. V dropped 3 bases and J dropped 9 bases, with 19 bases sitting between them. The germline V gene encodes CDR1 DFQATT and CDR2 SNEGSKA (reference sequence). The CDR3 here is CSASATDSPRTQYF. The CDR3 nucleotides are TGCAGTGCTAGCGCTACAGATTCCCCCCGCACGCAGTATTTT.

Many counts were recorded for this clonotype. The V and J genes are TRBV5-5 and TRBJ1-2, with D maybe TRBD1 (6 bases). CDR1 and CDR2 (germline): SGHKS, YYEKEE (reference sequence). CDR3 length equals 14 residues. Trimming took 2 bases from V and 2 from J, leaving 10 bases between them. As DNA, the CDR3 is TGTGCCAGCAGCTTCACCGGGACAAACTATGGCTACACCTTC. It codes for CASSFTGTNYGYTF.

The sample holds a few counts of this clonotype. A much larger clonotype is one base distant, so this may be a read error. The chain couples TRBV7-9 to TRBJ1-1; D is unresolved. Germline values: CDR1 SEHNR, CDR2 FQNEAQ (reference sequence). The CDR3 extends over 12 amino acids. The CDR3 is CASRRQNTEASF. The CDR3 region has the DNA TGTGCCAGCAGGCGACAAAACACTGAAGCTTCCTTT.

This clonotype was counted at least ten times. The V gene is TRBV7-9, the J gene TRBJ1-1; D is possibly TRBD1 (6 bases). The V gene lost 7 bases and the J gene lost 7 bases, with 19 bases spanning the gap. CDR1 and CDR2 from the germline V gene are SEHNR and FQNEAQ (reference sequence). The CDR3 is 14 residues long. CDR3 sequence reads: CASNKGGLGYEAFF. The CDR3 DNA reads as TGTGCCAGCAACAAGGGGGGGTTAGGATATGAAGCTTTCTTT.

As regards this clonotype: A clone one base away is much larger, so this may be a read error. The chain combines TRBV20-1 with TRBJ1-2; D is unresolved. Trimming stripped 3 bases from V and 3 bases from J, with 14 bases between. CDR1 and CDR2 (germline): DFQATT, SNEGSKA (reference sequence). The CDR3 length is 14 residues. The CDR3 bases are TGCAGTGCTAGTCCCCGGGCGGTATACTATGGCTACACCTTC. Encoded protein: CSASPRAVYYGYTF.

Note on this clonotype: At one end, the junction sequence differs from germline, possibly due to a read error. This chain joins TRBV10-3 and TRBJ2-5; 7 bases line up with TRBD2. The CDR3 is 13 amino acids. Germline CDR1 reads ENHRY; CDR2 reads SYGVKD. CDR3 in amino acids: CAIHRGEGETQCF. The CDR3 DNA follows: TGTGCCATTCACCGGGGGGAAGGGGAGACCCAGTGCTTC.

Worth noting for this clonotype: A much larger clonotype is one base distant, so this may be a read error. A read error is likely, as this CDR3 ends without the conserved phenylalanine or tryptophan. V gene TRBV2 combines with J gene TRBJ2-5, with D unresolved. Germline CDR1 SNHLY, CDR2 FYNNEI. V was cut by 1 base and J by 2 bases, with 5 bases left in between. The CDR3 is made up of 13 amino acids. DNA of the CDR3: TGTGCCAGCAGTGAAGACTTACAAGAGACCCAGTACCTC. Translating it yields CASSEDLQETQYL.